This TCR beta chain was profiled in a study of T cell clusters in autoimmune cytopenias. Some 38,000 genome equivalents of blood DNA were amplified for TRB. Multiplex touch-down PCR amplified TRB using TRB-A and TRB-B pools in one tube. Using the multiplex PCR reads, TCRdb records one entry per CDR3 protein without DNA. In all, the sample yields thousands of distinct CDR3 sequences. The CDR3 runs to 15 residues. The V gene's germline CDR1 is GTSNPN and CDR2 SVGIG (reference sequence). V is TRBV30 and J is TRBJ2-7; TCRdb designates TRBD1, a call that cannot be tested without DNA. The sample taken for sequencing was peripheral blood. The TCR originated in a human donor with an autoimmune cytopenia or autoimmune hepatitis (not recorded which). CDR3 loop: CAWNDWRQGGYEQYF.